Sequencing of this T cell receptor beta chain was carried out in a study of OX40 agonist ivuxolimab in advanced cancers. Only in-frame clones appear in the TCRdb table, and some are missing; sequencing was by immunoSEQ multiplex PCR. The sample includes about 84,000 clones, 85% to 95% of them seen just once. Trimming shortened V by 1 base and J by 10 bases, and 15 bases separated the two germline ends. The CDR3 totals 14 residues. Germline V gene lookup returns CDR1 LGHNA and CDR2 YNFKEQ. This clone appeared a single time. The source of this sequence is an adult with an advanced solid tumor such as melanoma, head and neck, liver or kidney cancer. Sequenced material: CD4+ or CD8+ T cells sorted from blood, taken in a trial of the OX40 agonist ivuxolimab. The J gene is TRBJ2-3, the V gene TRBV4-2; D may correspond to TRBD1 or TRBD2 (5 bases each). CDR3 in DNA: TGTGCCAGCAGCCAAGCGACGGGGCAGAGGGCGCAGTATTTT. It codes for CASSQATGQRAQYF.